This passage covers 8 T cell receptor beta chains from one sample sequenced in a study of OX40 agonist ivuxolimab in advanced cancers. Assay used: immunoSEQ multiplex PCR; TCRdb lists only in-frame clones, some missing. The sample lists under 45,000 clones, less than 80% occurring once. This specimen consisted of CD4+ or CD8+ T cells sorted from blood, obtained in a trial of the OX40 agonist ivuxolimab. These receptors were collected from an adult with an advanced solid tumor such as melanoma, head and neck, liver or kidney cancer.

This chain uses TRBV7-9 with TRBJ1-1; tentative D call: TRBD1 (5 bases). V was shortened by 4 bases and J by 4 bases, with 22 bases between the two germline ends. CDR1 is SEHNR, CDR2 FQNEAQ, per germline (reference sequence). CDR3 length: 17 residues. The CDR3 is CASSWGEGRQDATEAFF. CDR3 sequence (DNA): TGTGCCAGCAGCTGGGGGGAGGGCCGCCAGGACGCCACTGAAGCTTTCTTT.

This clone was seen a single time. CDR3 in amino acids: CASSLEGRSTDTQYF. DNA of the CDR3: TGTGCCAGCAGCTTGGAGGGTAGGAGCACAGATACGCAGTATTTT. The chain carries TRBV5-8 and TRBJ2-3; D is ambiguous. The CDR3 spans 15 residues. The germline V and J ends were trimmed by 0 bases and 0 bases, with 8 bases remaining between them. The V gene's germline CDR1 is SGHTS and CDR2 YDEGEE.

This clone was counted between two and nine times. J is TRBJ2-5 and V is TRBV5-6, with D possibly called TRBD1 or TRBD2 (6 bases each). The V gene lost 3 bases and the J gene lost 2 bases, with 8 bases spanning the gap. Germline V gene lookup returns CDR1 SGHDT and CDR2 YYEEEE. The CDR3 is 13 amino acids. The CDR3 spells CASSWGAQETQYF. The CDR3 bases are TGTGCCAGCAGCTGGGGGGCACAAGAGACCCAGTACTTC.

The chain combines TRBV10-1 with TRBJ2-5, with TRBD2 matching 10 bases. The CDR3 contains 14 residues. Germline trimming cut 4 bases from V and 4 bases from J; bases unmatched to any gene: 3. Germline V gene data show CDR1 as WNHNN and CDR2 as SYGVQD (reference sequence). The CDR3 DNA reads TGCGCCAGCAGTGCTATAGCGGGGGGAGAGACCCAGTACTTC. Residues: CASSAIAGGETQYF.

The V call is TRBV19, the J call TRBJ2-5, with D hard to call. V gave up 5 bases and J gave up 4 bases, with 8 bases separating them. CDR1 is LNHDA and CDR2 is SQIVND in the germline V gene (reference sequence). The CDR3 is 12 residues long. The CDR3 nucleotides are TGTGCCAGTAGTCGTGGGCGAGAGACCCAGTACTTC. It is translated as CASSRGRETQYF.

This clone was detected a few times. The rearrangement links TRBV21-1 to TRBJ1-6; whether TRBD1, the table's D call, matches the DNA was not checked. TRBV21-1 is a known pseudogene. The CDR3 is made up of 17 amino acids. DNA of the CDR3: TGTGCCAGCAGCAAGACAAGGAGGACAGGGAATAATTCACCCCTCCACTTT. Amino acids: CASSKTRRTGNNSPLHF.

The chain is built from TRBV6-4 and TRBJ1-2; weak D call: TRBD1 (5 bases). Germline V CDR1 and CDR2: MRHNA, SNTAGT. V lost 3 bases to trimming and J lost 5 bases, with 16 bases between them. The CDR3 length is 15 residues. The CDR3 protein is CASSEFFGTAYGYTF. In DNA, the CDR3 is TGTGCCAGCAGTGAGTTTTTTGGGACGGCATATGGCTACACCTTC.

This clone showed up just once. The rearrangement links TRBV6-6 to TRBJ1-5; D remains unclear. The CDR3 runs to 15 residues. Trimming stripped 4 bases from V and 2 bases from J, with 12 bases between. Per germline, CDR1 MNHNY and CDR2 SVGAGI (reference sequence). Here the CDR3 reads CASSLPGKGNQPQHF. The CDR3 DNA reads TGTGCCAGCAGTTTACCGGGAAAGGGCAATCAGCCCCAGCATTTT.